In this sample, the clone carrying this T cell receptor (beta chain) turned up many times. Its antigen is unidentified. One entry per CDR3 protein results from TCRdb running MiXCR on the 5' RACE reads. The sample has some 97,000 distinct CDR3 sequences, roughly 4.5% seen once. The data were obtained in a study of spatial heterogeneity in lung cancer. Overall study findings and caveats: Expanded intratumoral alpha and beta TCR counts tracked tumor mutation counts.

Time point reported: sample taken at primary tumor resection. Sequencing was performed on whole RNA extracted from tumor and nontumor lung tissue, or from frozen PBMC, and the material was left unsorted. Germline assignment: CDR1 MNHEY and CDR2 SVGAGI. This CDR3 region has 17 residues. The V gene end was trimmed by 0 bases and the J gene end by 3 bases; junction bases not matched to a gene: 8. The V and J genes are TRBV6-5 and TRBJ2-3, with TRBD1 matching over 8 bases. The source was lung tumor tissue, collected at surgery. This receptor was taken from a male donor with early-stage non-small cell lung cancer. The CDR3 bases are TGTGCCAGCAGTTACTCGATGGCAGGGGGCGCGACAGATACGCAGTATTTT. Its translation is CASSYSMAGGATDTQYF.